This T cell receptor (beta chain) came from a study of T-cell reconstitution after alpha-beta-depleted transplantation in children. The sample holds a few counts of this clonotype. Molecular barcoding with unique molecular identifiers was used for the TCRbeta library. TCRdb called the PCR reads again in MiXCR, with one record for every CDR3 protein. In the table there are about 500,000 distinct CDR3 sequences, less than 35% of which are singletons. The clonotype originates from a human donor who donated a stem cell graft to a child with aplastic anemia. Source: PBMCs from the stem cell graft donor, taken from the stem cell graft.

The CDR3 loop is CAWSVRNEQFF. In DNA form, the CDR3 reads TGTGCCTGGAGTGTACGGAATGAGCAGTTCTTC. The rearrangement joins TRBV30 to TRBJ2-1; D is uncertain. V lost 0 bases, J lost 7 bases, and 4 bases lay in between. There are 11 residues in the CDR3. Germline CDR1 GTSNPN, CDR2 SVGIG (reference sequence).